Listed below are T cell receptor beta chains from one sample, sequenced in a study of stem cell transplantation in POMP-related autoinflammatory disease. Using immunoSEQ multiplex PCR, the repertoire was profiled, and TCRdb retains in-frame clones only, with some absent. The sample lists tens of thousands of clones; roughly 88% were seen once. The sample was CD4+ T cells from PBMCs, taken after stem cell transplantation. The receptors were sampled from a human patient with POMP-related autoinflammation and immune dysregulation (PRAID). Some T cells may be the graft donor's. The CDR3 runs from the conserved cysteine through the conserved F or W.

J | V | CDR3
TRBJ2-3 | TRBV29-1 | CSVDTSSDTQYF
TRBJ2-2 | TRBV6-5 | CASIRRGTGELFF
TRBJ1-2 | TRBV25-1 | CASSEYVDPGGYTF
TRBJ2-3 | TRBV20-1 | CSAPGPDTQYF
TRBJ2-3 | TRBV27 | CASPGAGLAGSSTDTQYF
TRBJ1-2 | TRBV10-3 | CAISDTTSRDGYTF
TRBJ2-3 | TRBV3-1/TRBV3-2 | CASSQDSSPDTQYF
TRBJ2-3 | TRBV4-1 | CASSQVADTQYF
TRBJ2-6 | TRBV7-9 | CASNPTGDTGANVLTF
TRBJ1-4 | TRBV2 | CATKLQRQGITNEKLFF
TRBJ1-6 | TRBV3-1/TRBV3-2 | CASSQVMGPGPNSPLHF
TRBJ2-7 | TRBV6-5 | CASSYSGMWYF
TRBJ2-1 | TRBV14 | CASSQELGLGYNEQFF
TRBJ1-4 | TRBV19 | CASSIGSTNEKLFF
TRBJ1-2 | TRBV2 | CASASVGGQGAGGYTF
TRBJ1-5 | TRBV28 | CASLGRMNQPQHF
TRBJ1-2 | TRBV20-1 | CSASLLQQDTF
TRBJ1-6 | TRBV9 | CASSVGGWDTNNSPLHF
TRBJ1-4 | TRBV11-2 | CASSSTTLSEKLFF
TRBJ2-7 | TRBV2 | CASSVWSSGLPYEQYF
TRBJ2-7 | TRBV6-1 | CASSELRYEQYF
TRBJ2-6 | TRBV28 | CASSLFRWNRAGANVLTF
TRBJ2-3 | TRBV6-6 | CASSYSKGASTDTQYF
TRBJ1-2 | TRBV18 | CASSPDRSGYTF
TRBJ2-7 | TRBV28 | CASSLTSGRHEQYF
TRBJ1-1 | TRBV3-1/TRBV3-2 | CASSSQTSEKAFF
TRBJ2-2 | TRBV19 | CASSNNGRFGFPELFF
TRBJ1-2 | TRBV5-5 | CASSLGDRGYYGYTF
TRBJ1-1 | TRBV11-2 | CASSPSPMGAFF
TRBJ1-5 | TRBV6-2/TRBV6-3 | CASSWGGPQHF
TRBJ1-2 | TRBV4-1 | CASSHPRGQRNGYTF
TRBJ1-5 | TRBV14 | CASVQGWSSQPQHF
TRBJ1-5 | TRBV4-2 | CASSQDGSNQPQHF
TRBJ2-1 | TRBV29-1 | CSVGGLAWGSEQFF
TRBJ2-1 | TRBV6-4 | CASSPGTGGWEQFF
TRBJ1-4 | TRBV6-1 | CASSGGYSATNEKLFF
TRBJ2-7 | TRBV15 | CATSREGAGVYEQYF
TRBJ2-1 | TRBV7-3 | CASSPTSLRGNEQFF
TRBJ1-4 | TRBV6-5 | CASRSTGVREKLFF
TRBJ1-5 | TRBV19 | CASSPPGGNQPQHF
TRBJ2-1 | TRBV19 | CASSKTGGSYNEQFF
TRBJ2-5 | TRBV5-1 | CASSLNRGYQETQYF
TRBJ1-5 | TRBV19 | CASSMSQGYNQPQHF
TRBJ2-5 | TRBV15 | CATSRRTVQETQYF
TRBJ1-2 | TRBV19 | CASSTGQGYGYTF
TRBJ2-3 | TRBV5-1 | CASSLQPQGTDTQYF
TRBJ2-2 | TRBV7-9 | CASSLVHRNANTGELFF
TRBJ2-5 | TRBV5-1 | CASSLLTGGETQYF
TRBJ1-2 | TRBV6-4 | CASSDHPTGGTNYGYTF
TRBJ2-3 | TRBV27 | CASSLIPQGADTQYF
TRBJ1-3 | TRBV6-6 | CASSYPPGVSGNTIYF
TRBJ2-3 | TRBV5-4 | CASSLMSSGRPLTDTQYF
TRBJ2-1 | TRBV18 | CASSPAVRDYEQFF
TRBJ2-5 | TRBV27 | CASSLLAGGNQETQYF
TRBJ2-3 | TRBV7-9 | CASSSRAGAASDTQYF
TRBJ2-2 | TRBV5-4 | CASSAGGATGELFF
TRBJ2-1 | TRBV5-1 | CASSLSPPGLGRNEQFF
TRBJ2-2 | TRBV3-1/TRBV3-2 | CASSQGINTGELFF
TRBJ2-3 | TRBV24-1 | CAAGTSTAEQSADTQYF